Described below is a single T cell receptor (beta chain) sequence and its context. The data stem from a study of blood T cell repertoires in COVID-19. Study-wide background: Spain, Italy and the United States supplied samples that represented acute and convalescent COVID-19. PBMCs, B-cell-depleted T cells, or T cells provided the cDNA or gDNA that made up the material.

Original data processing: It was from reference gene primer amplification that nucleated cell counts were estimated. TCRdb's table, derived via immunoSEQ multiplex PCR, lists solely in-frame clones and lacks some. Clone size and the V and J calls come from that table; the DNA yielded D and trimming. The sample records some 200,000 clones, 70% to 90% being singletons. Germline lookup yields CDR1 SGHDT and CDR2 YYEEEE. Trimming removed 6 bases at V and 5 bases at J, with 15 bases between. This CDR3 contains 14 residues. The receptor was isolated from a man in his forties or fifties who had recovered from COVID-19. Sequencing used peripheral blood. The chain combines TRBV5-6 with TRBJ1-5, with TRBD1 as a possible D gene (5 bases). The CDR3 sequence: CASTTYRLDQPQHF. CDR3 in DNA: TGTGCCAGCACCACTTACAGGCTGGATCAGCCCCAGCATTTT. The variable domain in full, completed from reference TRBV5-6 and TRBJ1-5, reads DAGVTQSPTHLIKTRGQQVTLRCSPKSGHDTVSWYQQALGQGPQFIFQYYEEEERQRGNFPDRFSGHQFPNYSSELNVNALLLGDSALYLCASTTYRLDQPQHFGDGTRLSIL.